This TCR beta chain appears in the sequencing data of a study of OX40 agonist ivuxolimab in advanced cancers. On the study more broadly: Males comprised around 78% of the group, whose mean age was approximately 61 years (range about 20 to 90). Partial responses were achieved by three patients, of whom one had hepatocellular carcinoma and two had cutaneous melanoma. Study findings and constraints: In a subset of nonresponders, normalized T-cell clonal expansion was also low. Dose levels from 0.1 to 3.0 mg/kg saw CD4+ and CD8+ blood T cells expand clonally by week 6.

Per the germline V gene, CDR1 is MGHRA and CDR2 is YSYEKL. The CDR3 has 15 residues. Trimming cost V 0 bases and J 5 bases, with 13 bases left between them. On this clone: The target antigen is unknown.

Data came from immunoSEQ multiplex PCR; TCRdb stores just in-frame clones and leaves some out. The table has tens of thousands of clones, 65% to 90% seen once. The rearrangement joins TRBV4-1 to TRBJ1-1, with D possibly TRBD1 on 6 matching bases. This receptor was obtained from an adult with an advanced solid tumor such as melanoma, head and neck, liver or kidney cancer. The sequenced sample was CD4+ or CD8+ T cells sorted from blood, obtained in a trial of the OX40 agonist ivuxolimab. The CDR3 here is CASSQDDRIGTEAFF. The CDR3 nucleotides are TGCGCCAGCAGCCAAGATGACAGGATAGGGACTGAAGCTTTCTTT.